This TCR beta chain was sequenced during a study of blood T cell repertoires in COVID-19. Study in general: Italy, Spain and the United States were the sources of the convalescent and acute COVID-19 samples. T cells, B-cell-depleted T cells, or PBMCs provided the cDNA or gDNA that served as material.

The J segment lost 4 bases and the V segment lost 4 bases, leaving 8 bases of the junction unmatched. Per the germline V gene, CDR1 is SGHAT and CDR2 is FQNNGV. This CDR3 spans 16 amino acids. The authors' processing: Amplification of reference gene primers provided the estimated nucleated cell counts. The assay was immunoSEQ multiplex PCR, and TCRdb's table has in-frame clones only and misses some. V, J and clone size reflect that table, while D and trimming were determined from the DNA. Here the sample spans a few hundred thousand clones, around 89% being singletons. Source material: peripheral blood. V and J are TRBV11-2 and TRBJ2-3, with 10 nucleotides matching TRBD2. The sequence was obtained from a woman aged 25 to 45 who had recovered from COVID-19. The CDR3 DNA reads TGTGCCAGCAGCTCCGAGCGGGGGGGCAGCGCAGATACGCAGTATTTT. This sequence encodes CASSSERGGSADTQYF.